Listed below are T cell receptor beta chains from one sample, sequenced in a study of T cell responses to AZD1222 COVID-19 vaccine. Repertoires were generated with immunoSEQ multiplex PCR, while TCRdb's copy carries only in-frame clones and drops some. The sample includes around 120,000 clones, around 89% of them seen just once. The source was peripheral blood, collected on day 0 of AZD1222 vaccination. These receptors all come from an adult in good health. CDR3s include the opening cysteine and the closing phenylalanine or tryptophan. Fields, in order: CDR3 protein, CDR3 DNA, CDR3 length, D gene, J gene, V gene, clone size. A D gene is named only where the DNA matches it firmly. Clone size is stated in some rows and not others, as once, few, many or a class when expanded.

cdr3_aa: CASSLRLGGPQHF
cdr3_nt: TGTGCCAGCAGTTTACGTCTCGGAGGGCCCCAGCATTTT
cdr3_length: 13
d_call: .
j_call: TRBJ1-5
v_call: TRBV27
clone_size: .

cdr3_aa: CSVDSDRANYGYTF
cdr3_nt: TGCAGCGTTGATTCGGACAGGGCTAACTATGGCTACACCTTC
cdr3_length: 14
d_call: TRBD1
j_call: TRBJ1-2
v_call: TRBV29-1
clone_size: .

cdr3_aa: CAISGFVSSYEQYF
cdr3_nt: TGTGCCATCTCAGGGTTTGTGAGCTCCTACGAGCAGTACTTC
cdr3_length: 14
d_call: .
j_call: TRBJ2-7
v_call: TRBV10-3
clone_size: .

cdr3_aa: CASRTGSLYGYTF
cdr3_nt: TGTGCCAGCAGGACCGGATCCCTGTATGGCTACACCTTC
cdr3_length: 13
d_call: .
j_call: TRBJ1-2
v_call: TRBV6-5
clone_size: .

cdr3_aa: CAIDEGATEAFF
cdr3_nt: TGTGCCATAGACGAAGGGGCCACTGAAGCTTTCTTT
cdr3_length: 12
d_call: .
j_call: TRBJ1-1
v_call: TRBV6-5
clone_size: .

cdr3_aa: CSVEGDGKFMNTEAFF
cdr3_nt: TGCAGCGTTGAAGGGGACGGGAAGTTTATGAACACTGAAGCTTTCTTT
cdr3_length: 16
d_call: .
j_call: TRBJ1-1
v_call: TRBV29-1
clone_size: few

cdr3_aa: CSASADYTEAFF
cdr3_nt: TGCAGTGCTAGTGCGGATTACACGGAAGCTTTCTTT
cdr3_length: 12
d_call: .
j_call: TRBJ1-1
v_call: TRBV20-1
clone_size: .

cdr3_aa: CASSDWDTEAFF
cdr3_nt: TGTGCCAGCAGTGATTGGGACACTGAAGCTTTCTTT
cdr3_length: 12
d_call: .
j_call: TRBJ1-1
v_call: TRBV2
clone_size: .

cdr3_aa: CASSPPGTGGNQPQHF
cdr3_nt: TGTGCCAGCTCACCACCCGGGACAGGGGGCAATCAGCCCCAGCATTTT
cdr3_length: 16
d_call: TRBD1
j_call: TRBJ1-5
v_call: TRBV18
clone_size: .

cdr3_aa: CARQGTGGPNQPQHF
cdr3_nt: TGTGCCAGACAAGGGACAGGGGGGCCCAATCAGCCCCAGCATTTT
cdr3_length: 15
d_call: TRBD1
j_call: TRBJ1-5
v_call: TRBV5-3
clone_size: .

cdr3_aa: CSASPGRYTEAFF
cdr3_nt: TGCAGTGCTAGTCCCGGGAGGTACACTGAAGCTTTCTTT
cdr3_length: 13
d_call: .
j_call: TRBJ1-1
v_call: TRBV20-1
clone_size: .

cdr3_aa: CASSLAKGASNTEAFF
cdr3_nt: TGTGCCAGCAGCTTGGCCAAAGGGGCCAGTAACACTGAAGCTTTCTTT
cdr3_length: 16
d_call: .
j_call: TRBJ1-1
v_call: TRBV5-4
clone_size: few

cdr3_aa: CASSSYRHGYTF
cdr3_nt: TGTGCCAGCAGTTCCTACAGGCATGGCTACACCTTC
cdr3_length: 12
d_call: .
j_call: TRBJ1-2
v_call: TRBV6-2/TRBV6-3
clone_size: once

cdr3_aa: CASSLGLAEDEQFF
cdr3_nt: TGTGCCAGCAGCTTAGGGCTAGCCGAAGATGAGCAGTTCTTC
cdr3_length: 14
d_call: .
j_call: TRBJ2-1
v_call: TRBV11-3
clone_size: many

cdr3_aa: CASSPRQEYNEQFF
cdr3_nt: TGTGCCAGCTCACCCCGACAGGAATACAATGAGCAGTTCTTC
cdr3_length: 14
d_call: .
j_call: TRBJ2-1
v_call: TRBV18
clone_size: .

cdr3_aa: CASTQGGSRTEAFF
cdr3_nt: TGTGCCAGCACTCAGGGAGGAAGTAGGACTGAAGCTTTCTTT
cdr3_length: 14
d_call: .
j_call: TRBJ1-1
v_call: TRBV6-5
clone_size: .

cdr3_aa: CASRSSGVGNTIYF
cdr3_nt: TGTGCCAGCAGGTCTAGCGGGGTGGGAAACACCATATATTTT
cdr3_length: 14
d_call: .
j_call: TRBJ1-3
v_call: TRBV2
clone_size: once

cdr3_aa: CASSVASSGANVLTF
cdr3_nt: TGTGCCAGCAGCGTAGCCAGCTCTGGGGCCAACGTCCTGACTTTC
cdr3_length: 15
d_call: .
j_call: TRBJ2-6
v_call: TRBV9
clone_size: .

cdr3_aa: CSVLDGARVTQYF
cdr3_nt: TGCAGCGTTCTAGATGGGGCGCGGGTGACCCAGTACTTC
cdr3_length: 13
d_call: .
j_call: TRBJ2-5
v_call: TRBV29-1
clone_size: .

cdr3_aa: CASSQYRNNEQFF
cdr3_nt: TGTGCCAGTAGTCAGTACAGAAACAATGAGCAGTTCTTC
cdr3_length: 13
d_call: .
j_call: TRBJ2-1
v_call: TRBV19
clone_size: .

cdr3_aa: CASRPAGFNEQYF
cdr3_nt: TGTGCCAGCAGACCGGCAGGGTTCAACGAGCAGTACTTC
cdr3_length: 13
d_call: .
j_call: TRBJ2-7
v_call: TRBV27
clone_size: .

cdr3_aa: CASSQSRELNTGELFF
cdr3_nt: TGCGCCAGCAGCCAATCTAGGGAACTGAACACCGGGGAGCTGTTTTTT
cdr3_length: 16
d_call: .
j_call: TRBJ2-2
v_call: TRBV4-3
clone_size: .

cdr3_aa: CASSEEGLAGGYTDTQYF
cdr3_nt: TGTGCCAGCAGTGAAGAAGGTCTAGCGGGGGGCTACACAGATACGCAGTATTTT
cdr3_length: 18
d_call: TRBD2
j_call: TRBJ2-3
v_call: TRBV2
clone_size: once

cdr3_aa: CASSLGGYEQYF
cdr3_nt: TGCGCCAGCAGCTTGGGGGGCTACGAGCAGTACTTC
cdr3_length: 12
d_call: .
j_call: TRBJ2-7
v_call: TRBV5-1
clone_size: .

cdr3_aa: CASSQEEGNQPQHF
cdr3_nt: TGCGCCAGCAGCCAAGAGGAGGGGAATCAGCCCCAGCATTTT
cdr3_length: 14
d_call: .
j_call: TRBJ1-5
v_call: TRBV4-3
clone_size: .

cdr3_aa: CASSLTLGSYEQYF
cdr3_nt: TGTGCCAGCAGCTTAACTTTAGGGTCCTACGAGCAGTACTTC
cdr3_length: 14
d_call: .
j_call: TRBJ2-7
v_call: TRBV7-3
clone_size: .

cdr3_aa: CASSHREPLHNEQFF
cdr3_nt: TGTGCCAGTAGCCACAGGGAACCTCTCCACAATGAGCAGTTCTTC
cdr3_length: 15
d_call: .
j_call: TRBJ2-1
v_call: TRBV19
clone_size: .

cdr3_aa: CASGEGYTF
cdr3_nt: TGTGCCTCAGGGGAAGGCTACACCTTC
cdr3_length: 9
d_call: .
j_call: TRBJ1-2
v_call: TRBV19
clone_size: .